This T cell receptor (beta chain) stems from a study of T cell responses to AZD1222 COVID-19 vaccine. CDR3 size: 16 residues. With 4 bases removed from V and 0 bases from J, the gap between germline ends came to 16 bases. CDR1 SGHKS and CDR2 YYEKEE come from the germline V gene (reference sequence). Libraries were prepared by immunoSEQ multiplex PCR; TCRdb keeps only in-frame clonotypes and omits some of them. This table holds some 130,000 clones, 88% found once. This clone was seen more than once but under ten times. The antigen remains undetermined. Broader study findings: Spike was spanned by vaccine-associated CD4 TCRs, which were dominant at 160-218 and 743-854. White British donors predominated, females outnumbered males, and clonal diversity was possibly underestimated.

The chain uses TRBV5-5 and TRBJ1-2; D uncertain. This clonotype originated in an adult in good health. The sample in question was peripheral blood, obtained on day 0 of MenACWY control vaccination. DNA for the CDR3: TGTGCCAGCAGCGCGTCCGGCGGGAACGCTAACTATGGCTACACCTTC. It codes for CASSASGGNANYGYTF.